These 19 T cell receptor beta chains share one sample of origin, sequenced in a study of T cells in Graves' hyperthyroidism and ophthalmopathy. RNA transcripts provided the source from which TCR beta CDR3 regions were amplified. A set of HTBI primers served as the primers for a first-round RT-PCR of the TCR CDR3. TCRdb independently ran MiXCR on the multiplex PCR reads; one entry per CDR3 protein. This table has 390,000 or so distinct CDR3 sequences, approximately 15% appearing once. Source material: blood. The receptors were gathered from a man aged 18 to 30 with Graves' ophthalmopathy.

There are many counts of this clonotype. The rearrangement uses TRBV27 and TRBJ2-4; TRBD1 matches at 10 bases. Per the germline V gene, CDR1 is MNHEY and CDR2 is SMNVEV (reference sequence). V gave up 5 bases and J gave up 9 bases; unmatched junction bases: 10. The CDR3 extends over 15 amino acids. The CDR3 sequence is CASSASGTGDTIQYF. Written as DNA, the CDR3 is TGTGCCAGCAGTGCGTCCGGGACAGGGGACACCATTCAGTACTTC.

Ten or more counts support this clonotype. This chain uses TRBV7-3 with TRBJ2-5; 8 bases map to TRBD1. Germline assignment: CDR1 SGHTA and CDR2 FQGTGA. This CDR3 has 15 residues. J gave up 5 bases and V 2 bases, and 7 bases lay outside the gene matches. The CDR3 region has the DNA TGTGCCAGCAGCTTAGGCAGGGGGCAATCGGAGACCCAGTACTTC. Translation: CASSLGRGQSETQYF.

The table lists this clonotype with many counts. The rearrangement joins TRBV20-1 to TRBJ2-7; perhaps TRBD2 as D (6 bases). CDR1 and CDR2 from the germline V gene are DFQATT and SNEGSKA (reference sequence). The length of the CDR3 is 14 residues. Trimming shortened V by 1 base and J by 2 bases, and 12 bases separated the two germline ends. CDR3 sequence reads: CSARGTTKAYEQYF. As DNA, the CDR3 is TGCAGTGCTAGAGGGACTACCAAGGCCTACGAGCAGTACTTC.

The CDR3 DNA reads TGTGCCAGCAGCCGAGACGCTCGCTCTGGAAACACCATATATTTT. Translating gives CASSRDARSGNTIYF. The V call is TRBV7-9, the J call TRBJ1-3, with no clear D. This CDR3 has 15 residues. With 5 bases removed from V and 0 bases from J, the gap between germline ends came to 11 bases. Germline lookup yields CDR1 SEHNR and CDR2 FQNEAQ (reference sequence).

CDR3 in amino acids: CASSYRRGGTYEQYF. The CDR3 DNA sequence: TGTGCCAGCAGTTACAGGCGGGGGGGGACCTACGAGCAGTACTTC. The rearrangement joins TRBV6-6 to TRBJ2-7, with 9 bases aligning to TRBD2. CDR1 and CDR2 from the germline V gene are MNHNY and SVGAGI (reference sequence). The V and J ends lost 2 bases and 2 bases, in that order; junction bases with no gene match: 4. The CDR3 consists of 15 residues.

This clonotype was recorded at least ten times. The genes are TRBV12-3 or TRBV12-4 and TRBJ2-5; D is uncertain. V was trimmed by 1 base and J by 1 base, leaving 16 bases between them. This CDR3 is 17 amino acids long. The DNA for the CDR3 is TGTGCCAGCAGTTTAGGTTCCCAAATAGGGCTCCAAGAGACCCAGTACTTC. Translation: CASSLGSQIGLQETQYF.

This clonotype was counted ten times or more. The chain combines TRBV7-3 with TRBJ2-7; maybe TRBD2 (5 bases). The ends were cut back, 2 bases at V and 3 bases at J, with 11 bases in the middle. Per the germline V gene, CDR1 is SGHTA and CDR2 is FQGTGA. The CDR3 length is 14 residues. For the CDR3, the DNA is TGTGCCAGCAGCTTACAGTACGGGGACTACGAGCAGTACTTC. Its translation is CASSLQYGDYEQYF.

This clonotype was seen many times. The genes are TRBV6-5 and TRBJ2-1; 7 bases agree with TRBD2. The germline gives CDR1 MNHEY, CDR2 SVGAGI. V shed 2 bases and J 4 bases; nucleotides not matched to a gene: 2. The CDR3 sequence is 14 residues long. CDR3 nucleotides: TGTGCCAGCAGTTACGGGGGGGAATACAATGAGCAGTTCTTC. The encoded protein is CASSYGGEYNEQFF.

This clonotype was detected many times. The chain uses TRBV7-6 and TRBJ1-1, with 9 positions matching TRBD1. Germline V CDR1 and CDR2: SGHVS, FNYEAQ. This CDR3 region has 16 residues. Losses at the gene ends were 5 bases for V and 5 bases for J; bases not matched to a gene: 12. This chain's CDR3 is CASSLGTGPGRTEAFF. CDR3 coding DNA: TGTGCCAGCAGCCTAGGGACAGGGCCAGGGAGGACTGAAGCTTTCTTT.

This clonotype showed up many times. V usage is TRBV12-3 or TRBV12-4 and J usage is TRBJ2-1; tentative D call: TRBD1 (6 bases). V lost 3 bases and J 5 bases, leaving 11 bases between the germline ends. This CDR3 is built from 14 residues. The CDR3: CASSFEQGNNEQFF. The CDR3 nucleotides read TGTGCCAGCAGTTTCGAACAGGGCAACAATGAGCAGTTCTTC.

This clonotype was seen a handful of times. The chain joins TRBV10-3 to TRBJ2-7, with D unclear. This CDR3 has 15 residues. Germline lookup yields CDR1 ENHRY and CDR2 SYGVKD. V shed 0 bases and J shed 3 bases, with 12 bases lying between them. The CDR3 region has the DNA TGTGCCATCAGTGAGTCCGTTAGCCGAGGCTACGAGCAGTACTTC. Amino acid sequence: CAISESVSRGYEQYF.

Here the CDR3 DNA reads TGTGCCAGAGGGGGGCCATTGAACACTGAAGCTTTCTTT. Translating it yields CARGGPLNTEAFF. The chain joins TRBV30 to TRBJ1-1; TRBD1 is a possible D gene (6 bases). The CDR3 sequence is 13 residues long. Germline lookup yields CDR1 GTSNPN and CDR2 SVGIG (reference sequence). V lost 8 bases to trimming and J lost 0 bases, with 13 bases between them.

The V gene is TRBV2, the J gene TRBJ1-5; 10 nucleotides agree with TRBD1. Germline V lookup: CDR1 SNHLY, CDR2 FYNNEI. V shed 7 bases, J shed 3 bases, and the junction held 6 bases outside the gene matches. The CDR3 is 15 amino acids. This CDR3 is CASTPGQGFNQPQHF. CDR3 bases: TGTGCCAGCACCCCGGGACAGGGGTTCAATCAGCCCCAGCATTTT.

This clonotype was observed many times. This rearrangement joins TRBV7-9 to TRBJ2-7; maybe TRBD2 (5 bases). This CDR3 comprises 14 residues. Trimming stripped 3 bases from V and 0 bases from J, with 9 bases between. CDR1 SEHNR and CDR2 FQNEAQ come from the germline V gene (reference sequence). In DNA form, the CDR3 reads TGTGCCAGCAGCTTCTACGGGATCTCCTACGAGCAGTACTTC. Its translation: CASSFYGISYEQYF.

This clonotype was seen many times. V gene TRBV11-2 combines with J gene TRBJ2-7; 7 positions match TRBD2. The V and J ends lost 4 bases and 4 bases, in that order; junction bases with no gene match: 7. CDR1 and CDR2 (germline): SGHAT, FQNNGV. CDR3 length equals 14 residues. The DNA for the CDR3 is TGTGCCAGCAGCTCAACCGGGGGGATGTACGAGCAGTACTTC. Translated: CASSSTGGMYEQYF.

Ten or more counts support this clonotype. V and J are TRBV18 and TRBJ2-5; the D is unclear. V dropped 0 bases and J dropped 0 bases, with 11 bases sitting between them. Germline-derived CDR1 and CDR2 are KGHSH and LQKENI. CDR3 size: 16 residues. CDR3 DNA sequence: TGTGCCAGCTCACCACCCGTCGCCGAATACCAAGAGACCCAGTACTTC. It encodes CASSPPVAEYQETQYF.

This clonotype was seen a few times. Here the CDR3 reads CASSGSGGAPGELFF. DNA for the CDR3: TGTGCCAGCAGCGGCTCCGGAGGGGCCCCCGGGGAGCTGTTTTTT. The chain employs TRBV9 and TRBJ2-2, with D perhaps TRBD2 (6 bases). The germline gives CDR1 SGDLS, CDR2 YYNGEE. The length of the CDR3 is 15 residues. The V end was cut by 3 bases, the J end by 6 bases, with 15 bases between.

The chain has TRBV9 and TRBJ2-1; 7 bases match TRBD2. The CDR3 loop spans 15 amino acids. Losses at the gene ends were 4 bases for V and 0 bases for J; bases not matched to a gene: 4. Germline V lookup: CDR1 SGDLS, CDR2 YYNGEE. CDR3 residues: CASSMGGSSYNEQFF. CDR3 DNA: TGTGCCAGCAGCATGGGGGGGAGCTCCTACAATGAGCAGTTCTTC.

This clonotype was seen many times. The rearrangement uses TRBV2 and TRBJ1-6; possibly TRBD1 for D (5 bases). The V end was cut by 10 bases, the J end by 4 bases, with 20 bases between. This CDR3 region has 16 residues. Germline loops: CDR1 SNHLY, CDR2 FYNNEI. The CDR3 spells CANLPSGTTYNSPLHF. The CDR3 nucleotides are TGTGCCAACTTACCCTCCGGGACCACTTATAATTCACCCCTCCACTTT.